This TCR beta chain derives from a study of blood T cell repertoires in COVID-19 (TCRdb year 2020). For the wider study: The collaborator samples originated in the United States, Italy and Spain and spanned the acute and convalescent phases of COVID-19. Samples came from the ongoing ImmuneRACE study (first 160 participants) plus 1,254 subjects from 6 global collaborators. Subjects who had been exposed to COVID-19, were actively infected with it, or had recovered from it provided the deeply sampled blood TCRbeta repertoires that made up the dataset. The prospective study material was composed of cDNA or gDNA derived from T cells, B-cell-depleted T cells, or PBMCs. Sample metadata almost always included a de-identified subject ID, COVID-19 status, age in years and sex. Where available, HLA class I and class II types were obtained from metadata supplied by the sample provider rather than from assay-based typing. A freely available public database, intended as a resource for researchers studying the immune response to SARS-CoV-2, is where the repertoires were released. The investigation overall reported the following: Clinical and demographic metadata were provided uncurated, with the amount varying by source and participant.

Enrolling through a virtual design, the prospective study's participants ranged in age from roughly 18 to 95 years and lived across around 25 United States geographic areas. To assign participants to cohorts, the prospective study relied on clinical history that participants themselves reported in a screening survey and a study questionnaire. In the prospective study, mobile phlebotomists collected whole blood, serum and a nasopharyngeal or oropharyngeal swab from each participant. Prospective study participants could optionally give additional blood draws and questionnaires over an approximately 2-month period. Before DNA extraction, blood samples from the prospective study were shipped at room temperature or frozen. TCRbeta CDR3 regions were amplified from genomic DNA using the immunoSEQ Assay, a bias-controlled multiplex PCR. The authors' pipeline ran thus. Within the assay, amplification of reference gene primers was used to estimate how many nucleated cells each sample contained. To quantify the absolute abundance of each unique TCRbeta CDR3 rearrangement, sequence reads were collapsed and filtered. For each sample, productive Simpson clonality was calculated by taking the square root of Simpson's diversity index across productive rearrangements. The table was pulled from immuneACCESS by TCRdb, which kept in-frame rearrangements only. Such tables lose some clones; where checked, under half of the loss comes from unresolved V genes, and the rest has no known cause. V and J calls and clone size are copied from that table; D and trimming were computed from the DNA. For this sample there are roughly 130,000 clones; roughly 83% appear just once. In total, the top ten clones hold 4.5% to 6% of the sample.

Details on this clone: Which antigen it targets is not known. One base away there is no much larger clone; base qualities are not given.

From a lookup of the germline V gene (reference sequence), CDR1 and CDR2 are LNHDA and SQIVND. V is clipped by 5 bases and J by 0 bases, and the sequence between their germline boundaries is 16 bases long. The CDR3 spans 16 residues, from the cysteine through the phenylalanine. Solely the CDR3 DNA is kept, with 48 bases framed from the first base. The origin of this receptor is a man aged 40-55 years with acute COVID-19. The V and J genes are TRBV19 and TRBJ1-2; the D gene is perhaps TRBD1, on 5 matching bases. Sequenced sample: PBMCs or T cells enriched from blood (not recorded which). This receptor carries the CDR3 CASSPLDAGANYGYTF. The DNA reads TGTGCCAGTAGTCCACTGGACGCGGGGGCTAACTATGGCTACACCTTC.